This TCR beta chain emerged from a study of shared clonotypes between healthy human individuals. Several immunoSEQ plates held equal portions of the genomic DNA taken from each subset. Clones were sequenced by immunoSEQ multiplex PCR, and TCRdb holds only the in-frame ones, with some missing. The table shows some 1,100,000 clones, with 75% to 85% occurring only once. The ends were cut back, 0 bases at V and 2 bases at J, with 7 bases in the middle. Germline CDR1 SGHKS, CDR2 YYEKEE (reference sequence). This CDR3 has 14 amino acids. Sample: memory CD4+ T cells from PBMCs. Subset specified: CD45RA-negative fraction. The chain is built from TRBV5-5 and TRBJ2-3; weak D call: TRBD2 (6 bases). The clonotype comes from a man between 18 and 35 years old in good health. Some clones in this sample may be carry-over from other donors' samples. The CDR3 nucleotides read TGTGCCAGCAGCTTGGAGGACTACACAGATACGCAGTATTTT. This encodes CASSLEDYTDTQYF.